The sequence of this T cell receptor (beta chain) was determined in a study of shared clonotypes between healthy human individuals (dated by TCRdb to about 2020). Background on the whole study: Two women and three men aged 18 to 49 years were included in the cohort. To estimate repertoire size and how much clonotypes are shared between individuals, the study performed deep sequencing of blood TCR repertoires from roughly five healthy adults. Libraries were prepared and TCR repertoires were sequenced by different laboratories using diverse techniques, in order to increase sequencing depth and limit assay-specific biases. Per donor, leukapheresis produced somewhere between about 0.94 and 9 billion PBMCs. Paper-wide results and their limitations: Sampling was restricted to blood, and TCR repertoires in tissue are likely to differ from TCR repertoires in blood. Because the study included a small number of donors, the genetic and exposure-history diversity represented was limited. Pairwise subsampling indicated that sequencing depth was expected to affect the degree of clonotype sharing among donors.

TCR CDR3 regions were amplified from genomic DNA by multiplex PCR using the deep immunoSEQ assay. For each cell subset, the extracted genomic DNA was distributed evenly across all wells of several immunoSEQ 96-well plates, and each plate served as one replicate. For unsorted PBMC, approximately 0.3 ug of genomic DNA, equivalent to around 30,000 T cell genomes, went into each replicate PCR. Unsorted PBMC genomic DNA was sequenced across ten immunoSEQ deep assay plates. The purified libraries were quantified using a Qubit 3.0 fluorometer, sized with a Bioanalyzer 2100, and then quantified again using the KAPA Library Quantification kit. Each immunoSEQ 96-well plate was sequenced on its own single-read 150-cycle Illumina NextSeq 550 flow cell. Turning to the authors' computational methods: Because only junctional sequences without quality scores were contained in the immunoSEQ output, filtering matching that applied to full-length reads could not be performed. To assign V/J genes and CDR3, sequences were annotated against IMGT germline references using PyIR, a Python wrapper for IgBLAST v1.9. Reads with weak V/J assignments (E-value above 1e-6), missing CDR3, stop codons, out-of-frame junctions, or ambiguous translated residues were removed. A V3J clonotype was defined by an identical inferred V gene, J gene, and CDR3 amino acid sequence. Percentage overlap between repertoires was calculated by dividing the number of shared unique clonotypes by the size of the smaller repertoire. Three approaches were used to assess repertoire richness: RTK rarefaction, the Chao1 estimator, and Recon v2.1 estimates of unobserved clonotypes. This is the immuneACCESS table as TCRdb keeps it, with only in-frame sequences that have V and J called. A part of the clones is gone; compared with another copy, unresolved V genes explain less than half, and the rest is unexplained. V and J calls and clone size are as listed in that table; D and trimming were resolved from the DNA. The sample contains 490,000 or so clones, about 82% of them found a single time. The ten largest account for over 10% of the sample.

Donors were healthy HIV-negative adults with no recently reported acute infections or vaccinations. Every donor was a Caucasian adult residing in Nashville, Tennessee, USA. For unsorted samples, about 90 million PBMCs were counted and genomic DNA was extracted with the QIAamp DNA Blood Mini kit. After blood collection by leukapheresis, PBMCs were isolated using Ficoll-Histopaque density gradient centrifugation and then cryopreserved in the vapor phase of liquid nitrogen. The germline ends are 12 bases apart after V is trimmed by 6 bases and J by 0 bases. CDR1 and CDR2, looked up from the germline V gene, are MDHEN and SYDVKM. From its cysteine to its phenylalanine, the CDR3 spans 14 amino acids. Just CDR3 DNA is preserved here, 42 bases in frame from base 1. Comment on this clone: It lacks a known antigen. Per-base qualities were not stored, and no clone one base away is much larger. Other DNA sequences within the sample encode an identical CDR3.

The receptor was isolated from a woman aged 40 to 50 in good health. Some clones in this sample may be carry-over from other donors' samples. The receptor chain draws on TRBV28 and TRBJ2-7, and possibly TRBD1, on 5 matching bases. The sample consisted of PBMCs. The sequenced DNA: TGTGCCAGCAGGGGGTTTACAGGCTCCTACGAGCAGTACTTC. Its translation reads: CASRGFTGSYEQYF. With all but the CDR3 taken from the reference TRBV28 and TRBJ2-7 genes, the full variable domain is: DVKVTQSSRYLVKRTGEKVFLECVQDMDHENMFWYRQDPGLGLRLIYFSYDVKMKEKGDIPEGYSVSREKKERFSLILESASTNQTSMYLCASRGFTGSYEQYFGPGTRLTVT.